This TCR beta chain was recorded in a study of T cells in localized non-small cell lung cancer. Study-wide results and caveats: Tumor samples were not multi-region, leaving intratumor heterogeneity unexcluded. The study found T cell clonality highest in uninvolved adjacent lung, above tumor.

The CDR3 sequence is 16 residues long. From germline, CDR1 is SGHRS and CDR2 YFSETQ. The V end lost 0 bases, the J end lost 0 bases, and 7 bases lay between the germline ends. Sequencing used immunoSEQ multiplex PCR; TCRdb keeps in-frame clones, though not all of them. Of 45,000 to 60,000 clones listed, roughly 89% were seen once; the top ten hold over 4%. With regard to this clone: Its antigen is currently unknown.

Sequencing used peripheral blood, obtained before any cancer treatment. This TCR came from a woman between 35 and 75 years old with stage I lung adenocarcinoma. The chain carries TRBV5-1 and TRBJ2-6; D possibly uses TRBD1 or TRBD2 (6 bases each). CDR3 in DNA: TGCGCCAGCAGCTTGGAGGGGGGCTCTGGGGCCAACGTCCTGACTTTC. Its translation is CASSLEGGSGANVLTF.